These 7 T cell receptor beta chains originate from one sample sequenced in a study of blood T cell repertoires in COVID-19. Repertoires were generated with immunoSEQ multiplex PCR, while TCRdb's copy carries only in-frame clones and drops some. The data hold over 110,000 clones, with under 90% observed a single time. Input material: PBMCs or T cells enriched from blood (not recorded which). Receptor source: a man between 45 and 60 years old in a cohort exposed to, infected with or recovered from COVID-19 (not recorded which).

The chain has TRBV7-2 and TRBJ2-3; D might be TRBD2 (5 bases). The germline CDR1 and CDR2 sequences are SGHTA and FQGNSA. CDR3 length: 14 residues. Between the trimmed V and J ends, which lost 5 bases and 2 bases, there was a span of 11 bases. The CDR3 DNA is TGTGCCAGCAGCCAAAGCGGAAACACAGATACGCAGTATTTT. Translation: CASSQSGNTDTQYF. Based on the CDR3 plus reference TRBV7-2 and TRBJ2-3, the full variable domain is GAGVSQSPSNKVTEKGKDVELRCDPISGHTALYWYRQSLGQGLEFLIYFQGNSAPDKSGLPSDRFSAERTGGSVSTLTIQRTQQEDSAVYLCASSQSGNTDTQYFGPGTRLTVL.

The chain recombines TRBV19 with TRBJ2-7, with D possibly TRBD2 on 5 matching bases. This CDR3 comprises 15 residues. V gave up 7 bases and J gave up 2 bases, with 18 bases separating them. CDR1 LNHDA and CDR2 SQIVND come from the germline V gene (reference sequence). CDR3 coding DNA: TGTGCCAGTAACAGACGGGGAATCAAGGCCTACGAGCAGTACTTC. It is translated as CASNRRGIKAYEQYF.

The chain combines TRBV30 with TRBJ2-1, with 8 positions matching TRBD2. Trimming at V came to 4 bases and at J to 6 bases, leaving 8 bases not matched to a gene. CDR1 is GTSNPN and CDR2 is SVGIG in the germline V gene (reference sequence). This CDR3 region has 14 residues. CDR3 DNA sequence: TGTGCCTGGATGTTTGGGACTAGAGGCAATGAGCAGTTCTTC. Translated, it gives CAWMFGTRGNEQFF.

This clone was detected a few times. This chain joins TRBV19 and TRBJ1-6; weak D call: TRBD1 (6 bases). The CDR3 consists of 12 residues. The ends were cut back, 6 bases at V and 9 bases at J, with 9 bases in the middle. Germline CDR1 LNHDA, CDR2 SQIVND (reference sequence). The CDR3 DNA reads TGTGCCAGTAGACAGGGAGTTTCACCCCTCCACTTT. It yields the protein CASRQGVSPLHF.

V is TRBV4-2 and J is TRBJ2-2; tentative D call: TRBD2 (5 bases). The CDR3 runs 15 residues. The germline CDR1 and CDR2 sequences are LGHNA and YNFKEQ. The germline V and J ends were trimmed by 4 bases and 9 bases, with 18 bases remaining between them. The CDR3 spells CASSPPRENRWELFF. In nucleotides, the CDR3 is TGTGCCAGCAGCCCGCCGAGGGAGAATCGATGGGAGCTGTTTTTT.

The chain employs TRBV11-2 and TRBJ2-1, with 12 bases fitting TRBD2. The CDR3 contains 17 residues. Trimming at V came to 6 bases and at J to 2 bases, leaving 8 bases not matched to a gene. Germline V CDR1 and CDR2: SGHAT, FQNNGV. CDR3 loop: CASRTSGGQSAYNEQFF. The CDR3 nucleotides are TGTGCCAGCAGGACTAGCGGGGGACAATCCGCCTACAATGAGCAGTTCTTC.

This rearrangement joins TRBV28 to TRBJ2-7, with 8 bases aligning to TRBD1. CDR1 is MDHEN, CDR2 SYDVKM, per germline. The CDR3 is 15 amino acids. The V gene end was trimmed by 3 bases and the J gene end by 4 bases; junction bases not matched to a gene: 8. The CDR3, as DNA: TGTGCCAGCAGTTTTCGTCGGACAGGGCTATACGAGCAGTACTTC. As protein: CASSFRRTGLYEQYF.